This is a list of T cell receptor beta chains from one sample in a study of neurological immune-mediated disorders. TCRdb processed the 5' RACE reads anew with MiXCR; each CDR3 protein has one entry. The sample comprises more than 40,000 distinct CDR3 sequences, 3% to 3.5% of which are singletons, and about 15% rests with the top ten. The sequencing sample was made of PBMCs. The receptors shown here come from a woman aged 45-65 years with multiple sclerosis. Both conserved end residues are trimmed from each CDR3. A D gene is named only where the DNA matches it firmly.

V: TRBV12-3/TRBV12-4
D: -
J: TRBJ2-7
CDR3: ASSYLGRYEQY

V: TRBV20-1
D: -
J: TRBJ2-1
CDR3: SARGDPRGWNEQF

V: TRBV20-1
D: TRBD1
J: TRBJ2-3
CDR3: SASGQGAPDTQY

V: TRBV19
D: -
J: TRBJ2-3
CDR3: ASSISQGKDTQY

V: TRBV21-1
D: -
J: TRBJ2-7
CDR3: ASSKRRDRGSSYEQY

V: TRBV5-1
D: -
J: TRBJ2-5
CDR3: ASSLGRGGAETQY

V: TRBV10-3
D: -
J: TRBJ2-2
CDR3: AIAGAEVTGELF

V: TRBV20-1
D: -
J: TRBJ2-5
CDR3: SARGGLWETQY

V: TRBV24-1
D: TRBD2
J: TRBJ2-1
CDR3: ATSGSRSGRANEQF

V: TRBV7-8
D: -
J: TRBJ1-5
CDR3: ASRPVAGEGDQPQH

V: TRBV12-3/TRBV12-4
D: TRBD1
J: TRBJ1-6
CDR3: ASSSTGDSPLH

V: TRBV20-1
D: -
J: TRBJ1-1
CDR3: SIGPNTEAF

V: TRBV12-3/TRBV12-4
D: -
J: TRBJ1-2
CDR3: ASSLRQGWGYT

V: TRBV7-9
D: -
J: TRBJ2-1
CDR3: ASSLTKGNEQF

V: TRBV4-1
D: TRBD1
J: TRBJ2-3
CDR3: ASSHGTVRTDTQY

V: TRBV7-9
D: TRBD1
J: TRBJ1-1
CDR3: ASSYRGNTEAF

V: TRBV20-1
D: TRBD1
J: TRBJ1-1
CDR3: SGTGGDRSRTEAF

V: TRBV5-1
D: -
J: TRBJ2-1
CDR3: ASSPLGESYNEQF

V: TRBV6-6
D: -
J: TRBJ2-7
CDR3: ASSGFDEGIYEQY

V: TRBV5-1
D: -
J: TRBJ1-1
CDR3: ASSESGGNTEAF

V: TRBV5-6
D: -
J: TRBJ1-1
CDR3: ASSLDRGRNTEAF

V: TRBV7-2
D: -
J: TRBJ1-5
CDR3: ASSLEPRQTSNQPQH

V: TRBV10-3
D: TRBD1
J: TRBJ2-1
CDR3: AISSLVGQGNEQF

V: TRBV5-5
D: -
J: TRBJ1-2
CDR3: ASSLLFAGEDGYT

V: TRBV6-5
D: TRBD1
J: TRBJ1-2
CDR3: ASSYASTGGYGYT

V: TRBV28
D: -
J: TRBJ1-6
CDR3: ASSHGYLSYNSPLH

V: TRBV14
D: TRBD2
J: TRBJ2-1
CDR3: ASSQAGLAGWRNEQF

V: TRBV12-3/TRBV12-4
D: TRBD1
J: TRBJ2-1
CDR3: ASSNRDRYNEQF

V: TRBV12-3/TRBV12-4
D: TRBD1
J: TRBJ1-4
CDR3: ASSLGFGTDEKLF

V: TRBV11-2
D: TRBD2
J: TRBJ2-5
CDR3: ASSLRWSAGGGPETQY

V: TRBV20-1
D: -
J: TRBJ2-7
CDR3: SAEPGDTSTGEQY

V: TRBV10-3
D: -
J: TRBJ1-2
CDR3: AISANRNYGYT

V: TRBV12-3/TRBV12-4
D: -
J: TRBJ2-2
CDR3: ATRASDGELF

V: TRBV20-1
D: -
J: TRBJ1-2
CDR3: SARDLKGRSYNYGYT

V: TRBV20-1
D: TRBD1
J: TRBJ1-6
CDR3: SAAEGARSLH